This TCR beta chain appears in the sequencing data of a study of T cell clonality in common variable immunodeficiency. TCRdb keeps only in-frame clones here, not all; method: immunoSEQ multiplex PCR. This sample has about 12,000 clones, each found more than once. Points on this clone: What it binds is unknown. The observed sequence ends 3 residues before the CDR3 terminus, with the missing tail filled in from the germline J gene.

Germline V gene sequence: CDR1 WSHSY, CDR2 SAAADI. V lost 7 bases and J 0 bases, leaving 19 bases between the germline ends. CDR3 length equals 17 residues. Findings and limits, study-wide: Repertoire-complication correlations in CVID were limited by patient heterogeneity. Reportedly, TCR beta sequences from common variable immunodeficiency showed fewer deletions and N-nucleotide insertions. Authors noted CVID clonality's cause needs subpopulation repertoire sequencing.

The J gene is TRBJ1-3, the V gene TRBV10-2; D perhaps matches TRBD1 (6 bases). This clonotype was obtained from a human donor with common variable immunodeficiency. The material sequenced was peripheral blood mononuclear cells. CDR3 bases read: TGCGCCAGCACCAGACGACAGGTGCTGAGCTCTGGAAACACC. This translates into CASTRRQVLSSGNT. The CDR3 as a whole reads CASTRRQVLSSGNTIYF.